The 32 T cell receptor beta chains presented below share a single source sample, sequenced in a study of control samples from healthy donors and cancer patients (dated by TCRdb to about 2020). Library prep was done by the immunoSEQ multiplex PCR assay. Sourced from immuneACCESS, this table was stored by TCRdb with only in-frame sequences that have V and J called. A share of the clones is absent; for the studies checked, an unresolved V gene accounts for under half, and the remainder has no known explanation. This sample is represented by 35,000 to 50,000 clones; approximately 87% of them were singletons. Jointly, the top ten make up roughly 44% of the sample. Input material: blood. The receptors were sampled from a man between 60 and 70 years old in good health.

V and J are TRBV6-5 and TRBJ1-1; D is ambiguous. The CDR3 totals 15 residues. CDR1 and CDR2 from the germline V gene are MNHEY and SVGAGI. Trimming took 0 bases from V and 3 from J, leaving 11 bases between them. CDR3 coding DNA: TGTGCCAGCAGTTACTCCGAGGGTGCATACACTGAAGCTTTCTTT. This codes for CASSYSEGAYTEAFF.

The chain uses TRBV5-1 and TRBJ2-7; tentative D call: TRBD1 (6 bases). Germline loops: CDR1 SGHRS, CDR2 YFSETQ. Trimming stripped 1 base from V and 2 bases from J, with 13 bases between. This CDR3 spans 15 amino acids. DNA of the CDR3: TGCGCCAGCAGCTTGTCCAGGGGCCCCGCCTACGAGCAGTACTTC. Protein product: CASSLSRGPAYEQYF. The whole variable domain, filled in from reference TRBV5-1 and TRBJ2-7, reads KAGVTQTPRYLIKTRGQQVTLSCSPISGHRSVSWYQQTPGQGLQFLFEYFSETQRNKGNFPGRFSGRQFSNSRSEMNVSTLELGDSALYLCASSLSRGPAYEQYFGPGTRLTVT.

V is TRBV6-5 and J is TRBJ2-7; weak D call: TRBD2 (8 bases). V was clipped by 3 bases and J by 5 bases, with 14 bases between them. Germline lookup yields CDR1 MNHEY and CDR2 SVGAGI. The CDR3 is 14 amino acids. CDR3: CASSYSGTVNEQYF. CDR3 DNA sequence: TGTGCCAGCAGTTATAGCGGGACAGTCAACGAGCAGTACTTC.

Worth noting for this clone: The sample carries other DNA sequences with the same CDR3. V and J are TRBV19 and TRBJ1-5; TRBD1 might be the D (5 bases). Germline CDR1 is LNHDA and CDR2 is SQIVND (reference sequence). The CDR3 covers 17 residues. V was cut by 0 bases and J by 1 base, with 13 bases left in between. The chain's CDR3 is CASSIDRGGGSNQPQHF. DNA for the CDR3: TGTGCCAGTAGTATAGACCGTGGGGGTGGAAGCAATCAGCCCCAGCATTTT.

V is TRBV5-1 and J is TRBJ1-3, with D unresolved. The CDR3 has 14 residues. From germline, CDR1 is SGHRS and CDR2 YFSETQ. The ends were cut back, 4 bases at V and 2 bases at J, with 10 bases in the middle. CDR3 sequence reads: CASSTPGAGNTIYF. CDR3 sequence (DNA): TGCGCCAGCAGCACCCCAGGAGCTGGAAACACCATATATTTT.

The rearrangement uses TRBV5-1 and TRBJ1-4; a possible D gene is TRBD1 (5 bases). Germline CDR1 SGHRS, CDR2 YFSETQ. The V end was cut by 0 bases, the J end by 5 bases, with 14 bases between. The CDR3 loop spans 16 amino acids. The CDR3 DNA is TGCGCCAGCAGCTTGGGGGGCCTCCTATTAAATGAAAAACTGTTTTTT. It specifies CASSLGGLLLNEKLFF.

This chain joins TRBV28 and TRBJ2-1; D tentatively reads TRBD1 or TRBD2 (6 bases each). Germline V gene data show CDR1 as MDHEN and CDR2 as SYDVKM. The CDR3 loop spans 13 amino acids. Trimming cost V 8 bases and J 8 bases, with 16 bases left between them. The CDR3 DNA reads TGTGCCAGCGGGGGAGGCCCAGGGGATGAGCAGTTCTTC. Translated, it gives CASGGGPGDEQFF.

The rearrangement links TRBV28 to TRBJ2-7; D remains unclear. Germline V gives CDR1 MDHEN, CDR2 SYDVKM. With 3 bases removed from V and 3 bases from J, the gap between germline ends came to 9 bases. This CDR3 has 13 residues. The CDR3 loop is CASSFGLGYEQYF. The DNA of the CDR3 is TGTGCCAGCAGTTTTGGTTTGGGCTACGAGCAGTACTTC.

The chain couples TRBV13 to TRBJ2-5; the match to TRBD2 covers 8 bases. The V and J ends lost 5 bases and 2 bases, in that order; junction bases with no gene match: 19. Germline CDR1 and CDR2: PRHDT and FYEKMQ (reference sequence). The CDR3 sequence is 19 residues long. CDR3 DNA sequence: TGTGCCAGCAGCGTCGTCCGGCGGGGGGCTTTATCGTCGCAAGAGACCCAGTACTTC. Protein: CASSVVRRGALSSQETQYF.

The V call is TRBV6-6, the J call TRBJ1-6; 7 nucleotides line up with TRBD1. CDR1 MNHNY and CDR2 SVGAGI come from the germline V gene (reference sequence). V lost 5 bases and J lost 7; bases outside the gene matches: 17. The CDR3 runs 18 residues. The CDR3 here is CASSRGQTGPGTNSPLHF. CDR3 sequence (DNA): TGTGCCAGCAGTCGGGGACAGACAGGGCCCGGTACAAATTCACCCCTCCACTTT.

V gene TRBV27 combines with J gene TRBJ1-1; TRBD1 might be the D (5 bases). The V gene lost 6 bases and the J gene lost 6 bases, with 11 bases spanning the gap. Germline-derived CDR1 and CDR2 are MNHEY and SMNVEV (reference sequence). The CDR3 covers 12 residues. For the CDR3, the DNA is TGTGCCAGCAGCTCAGACAGTTCTGAAGCTTTCTTT. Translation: CASSSDSSEAFF.

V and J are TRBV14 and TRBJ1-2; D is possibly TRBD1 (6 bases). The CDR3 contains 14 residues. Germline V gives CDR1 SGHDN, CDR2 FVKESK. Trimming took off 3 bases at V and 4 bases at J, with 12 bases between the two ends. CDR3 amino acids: CASSQDSLPYGYTF. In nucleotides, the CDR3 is TGTGCCAGCAGCCAGGACAGCCTCCCCTATGGCTACACCTTC.

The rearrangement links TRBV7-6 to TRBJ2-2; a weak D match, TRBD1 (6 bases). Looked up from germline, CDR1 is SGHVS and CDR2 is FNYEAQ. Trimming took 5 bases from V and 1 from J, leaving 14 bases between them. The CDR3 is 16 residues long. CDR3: CASSQRGGENTGELFF. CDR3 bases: TGTGCCAGCAGCCAGAGAGGGGGAGAGAACACCGGGGAGCTGTTTTTT.

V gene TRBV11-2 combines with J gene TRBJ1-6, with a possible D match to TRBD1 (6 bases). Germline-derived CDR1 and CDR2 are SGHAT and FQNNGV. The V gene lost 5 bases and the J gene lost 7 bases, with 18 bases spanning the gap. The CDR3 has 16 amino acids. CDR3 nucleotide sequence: TGTGCCAGCAGCCCAGGGTGGGGGGGCATGAATTCACCCCTCCACTTT. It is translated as CASSPGWGGMNSPLHF.

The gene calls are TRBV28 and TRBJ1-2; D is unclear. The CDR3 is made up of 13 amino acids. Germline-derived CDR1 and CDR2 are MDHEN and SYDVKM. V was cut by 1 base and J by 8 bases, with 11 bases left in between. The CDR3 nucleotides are TGTGCCAGCAGTTTATCCGTGGGCAACGGCTACACCTTC. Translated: CASSLSVGNGYTF.

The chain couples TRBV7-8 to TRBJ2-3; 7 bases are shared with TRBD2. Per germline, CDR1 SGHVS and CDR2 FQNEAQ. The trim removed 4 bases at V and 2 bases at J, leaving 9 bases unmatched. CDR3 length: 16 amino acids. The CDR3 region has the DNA TGTGCCAGCAGCTCTTCTGGACTAGTGAACACAGATACGCAGTATTTT. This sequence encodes CASSSSGLVNTDTQYF.

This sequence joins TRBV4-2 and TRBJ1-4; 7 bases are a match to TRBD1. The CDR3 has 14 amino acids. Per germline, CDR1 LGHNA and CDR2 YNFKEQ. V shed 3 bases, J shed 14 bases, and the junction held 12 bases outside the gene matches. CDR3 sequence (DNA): TGTGCCAGCAGCCAGGGACAGTATAATGAGATGCTGTTTTTT. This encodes CASSQGQYNEMLFF.

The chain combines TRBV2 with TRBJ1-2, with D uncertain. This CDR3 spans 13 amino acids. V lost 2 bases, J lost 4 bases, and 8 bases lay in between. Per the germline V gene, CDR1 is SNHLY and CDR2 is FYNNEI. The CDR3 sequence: CASSEWSLYGYTF. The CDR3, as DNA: TGTGCCAGCAGTGAATGGTCCCTCTATGGCTACACCTTC.

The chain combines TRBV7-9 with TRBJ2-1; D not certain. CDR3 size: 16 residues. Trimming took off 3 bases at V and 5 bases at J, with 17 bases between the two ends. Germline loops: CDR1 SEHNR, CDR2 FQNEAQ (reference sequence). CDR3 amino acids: CASSFLSLPGNNEQFF. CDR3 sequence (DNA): TGTGCCAGCAGCTTCCTCTCCCTACCCGGCAACAATGAGCAGTTCTTC.

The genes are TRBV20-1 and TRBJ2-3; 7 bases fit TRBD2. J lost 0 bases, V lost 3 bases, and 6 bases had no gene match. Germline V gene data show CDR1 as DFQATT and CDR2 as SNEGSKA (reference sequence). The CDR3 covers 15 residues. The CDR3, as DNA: TGCAGTGCTAGTGGACTAGTAAAAAGCACAGATACGCAGTATTTT. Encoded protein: CSASGLVKSTDTQYF.

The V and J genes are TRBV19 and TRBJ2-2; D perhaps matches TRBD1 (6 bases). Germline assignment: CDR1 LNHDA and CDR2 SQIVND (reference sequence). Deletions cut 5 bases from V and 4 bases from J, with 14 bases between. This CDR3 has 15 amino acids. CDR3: CASSQIGGSTGELFF. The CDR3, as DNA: TGTGCCAGTAGTCAGATAGGGGGAAGCACCGGGGAGCTGTTTTTT.

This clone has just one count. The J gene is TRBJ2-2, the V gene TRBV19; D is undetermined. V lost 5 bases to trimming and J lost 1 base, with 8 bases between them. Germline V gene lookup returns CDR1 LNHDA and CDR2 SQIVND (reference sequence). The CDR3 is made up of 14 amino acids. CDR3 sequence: CASSVPGNTGELFF. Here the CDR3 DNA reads TGTGCCAGTAGTGTTCCGGGGAACACCGGGGAGCTGTTTTTT.

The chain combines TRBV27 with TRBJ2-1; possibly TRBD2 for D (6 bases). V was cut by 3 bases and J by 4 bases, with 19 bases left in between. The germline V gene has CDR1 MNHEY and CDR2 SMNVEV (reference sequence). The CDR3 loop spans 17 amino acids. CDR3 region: CASSFTLGGGDYNEQFF. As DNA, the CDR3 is TGTGCCAGCAGTTTCACCTTGGGGGGAGGCGATTACAATGAGCAGTTCTTC.

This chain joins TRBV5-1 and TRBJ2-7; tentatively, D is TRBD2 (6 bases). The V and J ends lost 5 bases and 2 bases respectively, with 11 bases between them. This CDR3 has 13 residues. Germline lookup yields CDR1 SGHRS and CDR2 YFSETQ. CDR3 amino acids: CASRGTLTYEQYF. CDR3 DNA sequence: TGCGCCAGCAGGGGGACTCTAACCTACGAGCAGTACTTC.

CDR3 sequence (DNA): TGTGCCAGCAGCTTAGCGCCTCTAGCGGGGGGCGCAGATACGCAGTATTTT. As protein: CASSLAPLAGGADTQYF. The rearrangement joins TRBV7-2 to TRBJ2-3; the match to TRBD2 covers 11 bases. V trimming: 0 bases; J trimming: 4 bases; junction bases outside the gene matches: 6. This CDR3 region has 17 residues. Germline V lookup: CDR1 SGHTA, CDR2 FQGNSA.

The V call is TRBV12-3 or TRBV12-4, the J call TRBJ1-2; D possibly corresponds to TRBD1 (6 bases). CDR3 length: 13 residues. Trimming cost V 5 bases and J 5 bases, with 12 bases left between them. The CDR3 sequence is CASSTPTGYGYTF. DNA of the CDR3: TGTGCCAGCAGTACCCCGACAGGTTATGGCTACACCTTC.

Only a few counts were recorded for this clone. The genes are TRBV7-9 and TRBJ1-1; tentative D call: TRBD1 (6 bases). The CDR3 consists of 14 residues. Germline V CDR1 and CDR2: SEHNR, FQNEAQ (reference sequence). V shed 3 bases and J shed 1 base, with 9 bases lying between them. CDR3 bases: TGTGCCAGCAGCTTCGAGACAGGGAACACTGAAGCTTTCTTT. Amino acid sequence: CASSFETGNTEAFF.

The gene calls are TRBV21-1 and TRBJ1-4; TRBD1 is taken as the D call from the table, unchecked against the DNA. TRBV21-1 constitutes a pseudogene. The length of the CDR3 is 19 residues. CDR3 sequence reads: CASRDRDSRHHATNEKLFF. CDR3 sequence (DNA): TGTGCCAGCAGGGACCGGGACAGTAGACATCATGCAACTAATGAAAAACTGTTTTTT.

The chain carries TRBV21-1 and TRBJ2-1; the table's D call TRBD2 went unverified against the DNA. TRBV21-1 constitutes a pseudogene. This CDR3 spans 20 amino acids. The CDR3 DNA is TGTGCCAGTAGTGGGGGAGGGGCAGCAAAGGTGACAGGATCCTACAATGAGCAGTTCTTC. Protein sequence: CASSGGGAAKVTGSYNEQFF.

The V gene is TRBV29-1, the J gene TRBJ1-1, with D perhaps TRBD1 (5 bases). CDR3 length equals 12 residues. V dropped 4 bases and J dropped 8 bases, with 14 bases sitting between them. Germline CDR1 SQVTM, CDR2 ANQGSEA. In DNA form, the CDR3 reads TGCAGCGTTGTGAGGGACTCCGAAGAAGCTTTCTTT. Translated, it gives CSVVRDSEEAFF.

The CDR3 region is CASSGPRGGEQYF. CDR3 DNA: TGTGCCAGTAGTGGCCCCCGAGGGGGCGAGCAGTACTTC. This chain connects TRBV19 to TRBJ2-7; weak D call: TRBD1 (6 bases). In germline, CDR1 is LNHDA, CDR2 SQIVND (reference sequence). This CDR3 comprises 13 residues. V lost 5 bases and J lost 6, with 14 bases in between. The full variable domain, in which reference TRBV19 and TRBJ2-7 provide the parts outside the CDR3, is DGGITQSPKYLFRKEGQNVTLSCEQNLNHDAMYWYRQDPGQGLRLIYYSQIVNDFQKGDIAEGYSVSREKKESFPLTVTSAQKNPTAFYLCASSGPRGGEQYFGPGTRLTVT.

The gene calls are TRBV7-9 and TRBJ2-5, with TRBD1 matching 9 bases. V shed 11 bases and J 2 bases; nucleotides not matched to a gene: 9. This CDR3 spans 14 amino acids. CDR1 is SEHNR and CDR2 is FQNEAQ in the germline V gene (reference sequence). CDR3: CAGGTGQPQETQYF. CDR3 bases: TGTGCCGGGGGGACAGGGCAACCGCAAGAGACCCAGTACTTC.